The rows below give T cell receptor beta chains drawn from one sample of a study of shared T cell receptors in the human thymus. Clones were sequenced by immunoSEQ multiplex PCR, and TCRdb holds only the in-frame ones, with some missing. The sample lists about 540,000 clones, around 78% occurring once. This sample also belongs to another study, concerning human thymus T cells.

The sequencing input was thymocytes. Receptors were obtained from a boy under three years old with a congenital heart defect. Each CDR3 is given with its conserved first and last residue. The D gene is left open where the match is weak. Clone size, where shown, is once, few, many, or a class for clones that have expanded.

TRBJ2-7 | . | TRBV28 | . | TGTGCCTCGACAGGTTCCTACGAGCAGTACTTC | CASTGSYEQYF
TRBJ2-2 | . | TRBV4-3 | TRBD2 | TGCGCCAGCAGCCAAGACCCCCTTAGGAGCGGGAGGGCGAACACCGGGGAGCTGTTTTTT | CASSQDPLRSGRANTGELFF
TRBJ2-3 | . | TRBV5-6 | . | TGTGCCAGCAGCTGGTACTTAGAGAGAGAGGCAGATACGCAGTATTTT | CASSWYLEREADTQYF
TRBJ2-2 | . | TRBV4-1 | . | TGCGCCAGCAGCCAAGATCTCCCGCCAAGCCCTCCCGGGGAGCTGTTTTTT | CASSQDLPPSPPGELFF
TRBJ2-7 | . | TRBV6-5 | TRBD1 | TGTGCCAGCAGCCGGGACAGGGTCTACGAGCAGTACTTC | CASSRDRVYEQYF
TRBJ2-7 | . | TRBV6-5 | . | TGTGCCAGCAGTTACAGGGGTTATTACGAGCAGTACTTC | CASSYRGYYEQYF
TRBJ2-7 | . | TRBV27 | TRBD1 | TGTGCCAGCAGTACCCCAGGGGGCGAGCAGTACTTC | CASSTPGGEQYF
TRBJ2-1 | . | TRBV29-1 | TRBD2 | TGCAGCGCCTTAGCGGGAGGTTACGATGAGCAGTTCTTC | CSALAGGYDEQFF
TRBJ2-7 | . | TRBV4-2 | . | TGTGCCAGCAGCCAAAATCGGAGTGGAAGCGTTTCCTACGAGCAGTACTTC | CASSQNRSGSVSYEQYF
TRBJ1-2 | . | TRBV21-1 | . | TGTGCCAGCAGCAAAGGGAGGGTACCCGGGTATGGCTACACCTTC | CASSKGRVPGYGYTF
TRBJ2-2 | . | TRBV7-9 | TRBD2 | TGTGCCAGCAGTCGCGGGAGACAGCCCGGGGAGCTGTTTTTT | CASSRGRQPGELFF
TRBJ2-1 | . | TRBV15 | TRBD1 | TGTGCCACCCGTCATACCAACAGGGGCCCCTACAATGAGCAGTTCTTC | CATRHTNRGPYNEQFF
TRBJ1-3 | few | TRBV7-9 | . | TGTGCCAGCAGAGGTGGCAGACCTAGCTCTGGAAACACCATATATTTT | CASRGGRPSSGNTIYF
TRBJ2-3 | . | TRBV27 | TRBD1 | TGTGCCAGCAGTTCTAACGGGACAGGGTCTTCCTCCAGCACAGATACGCAGTATTTT | CASSSNGTGSSSSTDTQYF
TRBJ2-5 | few | TRBV9 | . | TGTGCCAGCAGCGCCCAGGGCGGGGTGAAGGAGACCCAGTACTTC | CASSAQGGVKETQYF
TRBJ2-7 | . | TRBV30 | TRBD2 | TGTGCCTGGAGGGTGACTAGCGACTACGAGCAGTACTTC | CAWRVTSDYEQYF
TRBJ2-7 | . | TRBV27 | TRBD1 | TGTGCCAGCAGTTTATCCGGGACAGGGGTCCACGAGCAGTACTTC | CASSLSGTGVHEQYF
TRBJ2-3 | . | TRBV5-1 | . | TGCGCCAGCAGCCCGGTAGCGTGGAGAGATACGCAGTATTTT | CASSPVAWRDTQYF
TRBJ2-1 | . | TRBV4-2 | . | TGTGCCAGCAATTCCGGTTGGAAAGTGCGGAATGAGCAGTTCTTC | CASNSGWKVRNEQFF
TRBJ2-7 | . | TRBV7-9 | . | TGTGCCAGCAGCTTTGAGGTAAACCTTTCCTACGAGCAGTACTTC | CASSFEVNLSYEQYF
TRBJ2-7 | once | TRBV10-2 | TRBD1 | TGCGCCAGCAGTGAGTCGAAAGGGGGCGGGTACGAGCAGTACTTC | CASSESKGGGYEQYF